The source of this T cell receptor (beta chain) is a study of spatial heterogeneity in lung cancer. In the study overall: Within raw reads, each unique TCR and UMI combination appeared on average more than ten times.

Germline CDR1 reads SGHVS; CDR2 reads FNYEAQ. Trimming cost V 2 bases and J 0 bases, with 11 bases left between them. The CDR3 length is 16 residues. This clonotype was recorded at least ten times. Time point defined: sample taken at primary tumor resection. TCR cDNA molecules were tagged individually, and each one carried a unique molecular identifier. Via MiXCR, TCRdb re-called the 5' RACE reads, giving one row per CDR3 protein. The repertoire includes 48,000 or so distinct CDR3 sequences, approximately 5% of them detected once, and approximately 12% sits in the top ten. The TCR originated in a male donor with early-stage non-small cell lung cancer. The chain couples TRBV7-6 to TRBJ2-1; D remains unclear. The sequencing used PBMCs, collected at surgery. The CDR3 sequence: CASSLRAASSYNEQFF. The CDR3 DNA sequence: TGTGCCAGCAGCTTACGGGCCGCCAGCTCCTACAATGAGCAGTTCTTC.